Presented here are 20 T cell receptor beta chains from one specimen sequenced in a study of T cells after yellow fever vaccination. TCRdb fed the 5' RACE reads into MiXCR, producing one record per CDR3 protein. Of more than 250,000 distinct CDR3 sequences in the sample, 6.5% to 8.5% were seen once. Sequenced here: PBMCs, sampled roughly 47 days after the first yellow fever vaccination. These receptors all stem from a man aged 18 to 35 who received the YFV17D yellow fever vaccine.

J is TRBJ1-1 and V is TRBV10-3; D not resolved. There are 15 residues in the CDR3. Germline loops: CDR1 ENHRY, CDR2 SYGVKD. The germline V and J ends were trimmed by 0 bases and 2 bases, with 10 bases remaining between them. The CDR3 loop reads CAISESRAPNTEAFF. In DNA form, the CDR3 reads TGTGCCATCAGTGAGTCGAGGGCACCTAACACTGAAGCTTTCTTT.

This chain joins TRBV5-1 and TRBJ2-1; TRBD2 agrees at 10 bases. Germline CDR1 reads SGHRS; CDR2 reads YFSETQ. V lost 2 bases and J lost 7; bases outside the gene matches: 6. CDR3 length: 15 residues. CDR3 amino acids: CASSLQERGGNEQFF. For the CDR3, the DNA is TGCGCCAGCAGCTTACAGGAGCGGGGGGGTAATGAGCAGTTCTTC.

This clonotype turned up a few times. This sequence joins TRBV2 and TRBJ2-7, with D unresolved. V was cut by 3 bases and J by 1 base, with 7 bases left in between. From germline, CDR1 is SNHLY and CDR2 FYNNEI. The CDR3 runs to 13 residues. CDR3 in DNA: TGTGCCAGCAGTGAGAGCAGATCCTACGAGCAGTACTTC. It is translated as CASSESRSYEQYF.

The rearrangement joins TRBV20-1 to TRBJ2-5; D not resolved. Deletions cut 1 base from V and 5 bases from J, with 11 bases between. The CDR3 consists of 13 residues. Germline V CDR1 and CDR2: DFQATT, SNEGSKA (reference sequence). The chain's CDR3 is CSARGLGQETQYF. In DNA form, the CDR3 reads TGCAGTGCTAGAGGCCTCGGCCAGGAGACCCAGTACTTC.

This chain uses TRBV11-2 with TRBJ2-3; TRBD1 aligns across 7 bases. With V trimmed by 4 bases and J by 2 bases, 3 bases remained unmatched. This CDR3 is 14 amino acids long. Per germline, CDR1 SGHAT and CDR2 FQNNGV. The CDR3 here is CASSSDRFTDTQYF. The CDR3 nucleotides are TGTGCCAGCAGCTCGGACAGGTTCACAGATACGCAGTATTTT. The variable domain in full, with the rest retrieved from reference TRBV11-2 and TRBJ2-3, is EAGVAQSPRYKIIEKRQSVAFWCNPISGHATLYWYQQILGQGPKLLIQFQNNGVVDDSQLPKDRFSAERLKGVDSTLKIQPAKLEDSAVYLCASSSDRFTDTQYFGPGTRLTVL.

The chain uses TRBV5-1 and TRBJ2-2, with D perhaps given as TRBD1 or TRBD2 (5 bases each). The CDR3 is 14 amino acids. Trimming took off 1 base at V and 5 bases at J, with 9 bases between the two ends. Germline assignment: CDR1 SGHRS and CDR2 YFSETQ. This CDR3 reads CASSLSWGTGELFF. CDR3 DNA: TGCGCCAGCAGCTTGTCTTGGGGGACCGGGGAGCTGTTTTTT.

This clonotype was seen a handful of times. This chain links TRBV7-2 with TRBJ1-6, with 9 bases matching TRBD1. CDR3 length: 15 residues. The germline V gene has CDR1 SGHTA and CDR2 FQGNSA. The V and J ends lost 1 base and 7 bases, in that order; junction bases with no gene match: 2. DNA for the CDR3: TGTGCCAGCAGCTTAGTCGGGACAGGGAATTCACCCCTCCACTTT. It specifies CASSLVGTGNSPLHF.

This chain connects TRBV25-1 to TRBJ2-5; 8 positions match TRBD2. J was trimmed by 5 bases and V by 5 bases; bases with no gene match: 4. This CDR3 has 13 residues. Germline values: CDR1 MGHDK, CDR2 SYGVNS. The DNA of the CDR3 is TGTGCCAGCAGTAGGAGCGGGGGCGAGACCCAGTACTTC. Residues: CASSRSGGETQYF. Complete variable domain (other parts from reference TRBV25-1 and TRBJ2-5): EADIYQTPRYLVIGTGKKITLECSQTMGHDKMYWYQQDPGMELHLIHYSYGVNSTEKGDLSSESTVSRIRTEHFPLTLESARPSHTSQYLCASSRSGGETQYFGPGTRLLVL.

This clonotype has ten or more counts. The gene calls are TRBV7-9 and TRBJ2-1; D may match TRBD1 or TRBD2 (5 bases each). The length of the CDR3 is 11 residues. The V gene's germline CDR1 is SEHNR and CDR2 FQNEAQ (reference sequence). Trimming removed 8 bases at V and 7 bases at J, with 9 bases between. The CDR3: CASLGENEQFF. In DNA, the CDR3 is TGTGCCAGCCTAGGGGAGAATGAGCAGTTCTTC.

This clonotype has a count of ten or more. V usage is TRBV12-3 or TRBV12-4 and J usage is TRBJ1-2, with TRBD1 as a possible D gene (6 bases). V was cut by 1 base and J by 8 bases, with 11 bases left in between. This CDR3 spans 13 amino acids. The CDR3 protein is CASSLDRVRGYTF. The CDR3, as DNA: TGTGCCAGCAGTTTAGACAGGGTGAGAGGCTACACCTTC.

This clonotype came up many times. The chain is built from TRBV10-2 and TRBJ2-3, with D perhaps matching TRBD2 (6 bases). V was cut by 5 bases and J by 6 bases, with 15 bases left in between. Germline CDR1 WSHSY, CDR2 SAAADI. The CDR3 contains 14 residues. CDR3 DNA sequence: TGCGCCAGCAGTACCCGCAGGGAGGAGGATACGCAGTATTTT. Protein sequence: CASSTRREEDTQYF.

The CDR3 reads CAWSLTRETQYF. Here the CDR3 DNA reads TGTGCCTGGAGCCTTACCCGAGAGACCCAGTACTTC. The genes are TRBV30 and TRBJ2-5; no definite D call. Between the trimmed V and J ends, which lost 3 bases and 4 bases, there was a span of 9 bases. CDR1 and CDR2 (germline): GTSNPN, SVGIG (reference sequence). This CDR3 spans 12 amino acids.

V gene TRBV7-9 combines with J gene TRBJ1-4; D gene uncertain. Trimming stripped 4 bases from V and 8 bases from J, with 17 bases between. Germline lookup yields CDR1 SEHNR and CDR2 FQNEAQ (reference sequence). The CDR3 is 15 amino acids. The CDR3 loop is CASSSVTSGGEKLFF. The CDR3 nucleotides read TGTGCCAGCAGCTCTGTTACTTCCGGAGGGGAAAAACTGTTTTTT.

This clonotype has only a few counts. The CDR3, as DNA: TGTGCCAGCAGCGTCCCCGGGGGGTCAGATACGCAGTATTTT. This encodes CASSVPGGSDTQYF. The chain employs TRBV9 and TRBJ2-3; TRBD2 agrees at 7 bases. The CDR3 totals 14 residues. V shed 2 bases and J 4 bases; nucleotides not matched to a gene: 4. Germline V CDR1 and CDR2: SGDLS, YYNGEE. The full variable domain, with the rest looked up from reference TRBV9 and TRBJ2-3, is DSGVTQTPKHLITATGQRVTLRCSPRSGDLSVYWYQQSLDQGLQFLIQYYNGEERAKGNILERFSAQQFPDLHSELNLSSLELGDSALYFCASSVPGGSDTQYFGPGTRLTVL.

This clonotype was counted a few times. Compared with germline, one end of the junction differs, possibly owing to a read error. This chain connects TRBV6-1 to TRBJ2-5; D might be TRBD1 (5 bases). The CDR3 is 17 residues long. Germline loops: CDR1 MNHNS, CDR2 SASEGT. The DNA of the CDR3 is TGTGCCATCAGTGAAGCGAGCCGGCTCAGGGATGGAGAGACCCAGTACTTC. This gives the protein CAISEASRLRDGETQYF.

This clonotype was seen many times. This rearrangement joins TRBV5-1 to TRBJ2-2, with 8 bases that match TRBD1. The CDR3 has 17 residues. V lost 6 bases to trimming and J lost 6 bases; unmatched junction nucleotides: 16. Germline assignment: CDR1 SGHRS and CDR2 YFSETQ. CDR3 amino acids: CASTPQMTGATPGELFF. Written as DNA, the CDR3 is TGCGCCAGCACGCCCCAGATGACAGGGGCGACCCCCGGGGAGCTGTTTTTT.

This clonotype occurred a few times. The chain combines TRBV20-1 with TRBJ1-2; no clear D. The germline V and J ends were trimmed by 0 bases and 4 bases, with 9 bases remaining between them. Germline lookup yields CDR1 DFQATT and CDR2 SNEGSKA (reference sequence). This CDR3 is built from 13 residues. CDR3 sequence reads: CSARDKVPYGYTF. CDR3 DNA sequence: TGCAGTGCTAGAGATAAAGTTCCCTATGGCTACACCTTC.

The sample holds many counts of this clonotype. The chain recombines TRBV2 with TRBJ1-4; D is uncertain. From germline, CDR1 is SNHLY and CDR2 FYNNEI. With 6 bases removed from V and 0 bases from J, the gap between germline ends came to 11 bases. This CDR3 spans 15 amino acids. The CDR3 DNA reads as TGTGCCAGCAGCAGAGGCAGTGCAACTAATGAAAAACTGTTTTTT. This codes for CASSRGSATNEKLFF.

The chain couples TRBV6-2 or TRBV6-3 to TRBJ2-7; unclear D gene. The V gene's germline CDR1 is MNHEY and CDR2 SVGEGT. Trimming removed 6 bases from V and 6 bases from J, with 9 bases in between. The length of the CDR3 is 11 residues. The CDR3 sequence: CASSTPGEQYV. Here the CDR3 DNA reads TGTGCCAGCAGCACCCCCGGCGAGCAGTACGTC.

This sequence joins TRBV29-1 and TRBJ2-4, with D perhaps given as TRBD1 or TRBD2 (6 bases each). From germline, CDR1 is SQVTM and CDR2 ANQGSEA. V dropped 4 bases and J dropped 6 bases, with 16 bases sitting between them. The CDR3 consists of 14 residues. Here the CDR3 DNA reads TGCAGCGTTGTTCTTCGGGGGCCGGTAAACATTCAGTACTTC. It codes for CSVVLRGPVNIQYF.